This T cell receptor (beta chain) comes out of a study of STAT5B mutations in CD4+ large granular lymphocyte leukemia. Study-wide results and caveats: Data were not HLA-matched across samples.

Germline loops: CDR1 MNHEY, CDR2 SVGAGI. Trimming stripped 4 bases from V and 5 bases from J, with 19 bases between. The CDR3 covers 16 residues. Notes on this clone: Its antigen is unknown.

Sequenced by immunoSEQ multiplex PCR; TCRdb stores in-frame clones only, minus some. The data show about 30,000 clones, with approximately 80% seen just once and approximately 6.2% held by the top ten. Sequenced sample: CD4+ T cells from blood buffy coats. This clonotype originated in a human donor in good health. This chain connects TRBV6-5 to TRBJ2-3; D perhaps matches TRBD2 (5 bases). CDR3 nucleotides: TGTGCCAGCAGTTCCCCCAGCTGGCCGGGATTAGATACGCAGTATTTT. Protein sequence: CASSSPSWPGLDTQYF.